The text below deals with one TCR beta chain. Its matching antigen is unknown. Uncultured naive and memory CD4+ T cells supplied DNA for deep TCR-beta sequencing. TCRdb's copy holds only in-frame clones and misses some; the assay was immunoSEQ multiplex PCR. This table has 35,000 to 45,000 clones, around 89% appearing once. The data are from a study of CD4 T cells in relation to SARS-CoV-2 and coronaviruses. Study background: A couple of subjects were Hispanic; patients were fewer than 10 males and a few females.

The V and J ends lost 0 bases and 0 bases respectively, with 7 bases between them. The CDR3 consists of 15 residues. Germline-derived CDR1 and CDR2 are MRHNA and SNTAGT. Broader study findings: Monoreactive clones expanded significantly more to SARS-CoV-2 than crossreactive clones did. Samples before the pandemic and after infection were not matched within any donor.

The rearrangement links TRBV6-4 to TRBJ2-3; no clear D gene. The receptor was derived from an adult with COVID-19. The material sequenced was memory CD4+ T cells from PBMCs. CDR3 amino acids: CASSDSVSSTDTQYF. CDR3 nucleotides: TGTGCCAGCAGTGACTCGGTCAGCAGCACAGATACGCAGTATTTT.